Described below is a single TCR beta chain sequence and its context. This specimen comes from a study of technical replicates of blood from a handful of donors. Data came from immunoSEQ multiplex PCR; TCRdb stores just in-frame clones and leaves some out. Here the sample spans tens of thousands of clones, more than 85% being singletons. V gave up 7 bases and J gave up 2 bases; unmatched junction bases: 11. CDR3 length: 15 residues. Germline V lookup: CDR1 WNHNN, CDR2 SYGVQD (reference sequence). The sequenced sample consisted of PBMCs. V usage is TRBV10-1 and J usage is TRBJ2-7, with 7 bases that match TRBD2. The receptor's source is a human donor in good health. Some clones in this sample may be carry-over from other donors' samples. CDR3 bases: TGCGCCAGCAATCGGCTAGCGGAAGTACCCTACGAGCAGTACTTC. Its protein product is CASNRLAEVPYEQYF.